This TCR beta chain appears in the sequencing data of a study of human T cells and chemical hapten exposure. Germline lookup yields CDR1 MNHEY and CDR2 SMNVEV (reference sequence). Trimming left V 0 bases short and J 3 bases short, with 12 bases between. CDR3 length: 16 residues. TCRdb ran MiXCR on the RACE reads and lists one entry per CDR3 protein. The table shows roughly 38,000 distinct CDR3 sequences, with around 3.8% occurring only once. The sample's time point: patch test 1, 2 weeks after DPC sensitization. The treatment here: therapeutic diphenylcyclopropenone sensitization with weekly scalp DPC. It was from unfractionated whole blood that total RNA was extracted. This clonotype was seen more than once but under ten times.

The gene calls are TRBV27 and TRBJ1-5; D not resolved. The sample was whole blood, taken in connection with sensitization to the hapten diphenylcyclopropenone (DPC). This clonotype was sampled from a man aged 50-60 years with alopecia areata. Some clones in this sample may be carry-over from other donors' samples. The CDR3 reads CASSLSAGLNNQPQHF. As DNA, the CDR3 is TGTGCCAGCAGTTTATCGGCCGGGTTGAACAATCAGCCCCAGCATTTT.